This TCR beta chain came from a study of T cell changes during pregnancy in multiple sclerosis. There are 14 residues in the CDR3. J gave up 6 bases and V 5 bases, and 8 bases lay outside the gene matches. Per the germline V gene, CDR1 is SNHLY and CDR2 is FYNNEI. Repertoires were generated with immunoSEQ multiplex PCR, while TCRdb's copy carries only in-frame clones and drops some. The sample yields around 69,000 clones, approximately 91% seen once. This sequence originates from a female donor with multiple sclerosis, enrolled in a pregnancy study. J is TRBJ2-3 and V is TRBV2; TRBD2 matches 7 bases. The sample consisted of peripheral blood, taken in the third trimester of pregnancy. CDR3 residues: CASSPQRGVDTQYF. In DNA form, the CDR3 reads TGTGCCAGCAGTCCTCAGCGGGGTGTGGATACGCAGTATTTT.